The 5 T cell receptor beta chains presented below share a single source sample, sequenced in a study of T cells in women clearing cervical HPV infection. Clones were sequenced by immunoSEQ multiplex PCR, and TCRdb holds only the in-frame ones, with some missing. The sample holds 25,000 to 35,000 clones. The sequenced material came from blood buffy coat. These receptors originate from a woman between 18 and 69 years old with a cervical HPV16 infection that either progressed to CIN3+ or cleared (not recorded which).

The CDR3 sequence is CASRRQGSNQPQHF. The covered CDR3 bases are TGTGCCAGCAGGAGACAGGGGTCCAATCAGCCC. The chain is built from TRBV2 and TRBJ1-5; 8 nucleotides line up with TRBD1. The read gets to within 3 residues of the CDR3 end, and the germline J gene fills in the rest. Unmatched junction bases numbered 4, after V lost 6 bases and J lost 3 bases. Germline lookup yields CDR1 SNHLY and CDR2 FYNNEI. This CDR3 is 14 amino acids long.

Turning to this clone: The DNA ends 3 residues before the CDR3 does, and the rest of the CDR3 is filled in from the germline J gene. The rearrangement links TRBV5-4 to TRBJ1-1, with 7 bases identical to TRBD1. Unmatched junction bases numbered 4, after V lost 4 bases and J lost 1 base. CDR3 length equals 14 residues. Per the germline V gene, CDR1 is SGHNT and CDR2 is YYREEE (reference sequence). The part of the CDR3 DNA that was read is TGTGCCAGCAGCCAGGGGACAGAGAACACTGAA. This codes for CASSQGTENTE. The entire CDR3 sequence reads CASSQGTENTEAFF.

Concerning this clone: The read finishes 3 residues shy of the CDR3 end, and the germline J gene is used to complete it. Different DNA sequences within this sample yield the same CDR3. The chain employs TRBV18 and TRBJ2-7; TRBD1 matches at 7 bases. The length of the CDR3 is 14 residues. The junction had 7 bases not matched to a gene; V was cut back by 6 bases and J by 2 bases. Looked up from germline, CDR1 is KGHSH and CDR2 is LQKENI. The CDR3 loop reads CASSPTGQAYEQYF. The part of the CDR3 DNA that was read is TGTGCCAGCTCCCCAACCGGACAGGCCTACGAG.

On this clone itself: Read data end 3 residues before the CDR3 end; the end is taken from the germline J gene. The chain carries TRBV5-1 and TRBJ2-7, with 9 nucleotides matching TRBD1. V shed 4 bases, J shed 2 bases, and the junction held 7 bases outside the gene matches. The CDR3 covers 15 residues. Germline CDR1 reads SGHRS; CDR2 reads YFSETQ. CDR3 DNA (partial): TGCGCCAGCAGCAAAAACAGGGGGCTCCCCTACGAG. Protein product: CASSKNRGLPYE. The whole CDR3 sequence is CASSKNRGLPYEQYF.

As regards this clone: The read gets to within 3 residues of the CDR3 end, and the germline J gene fills in the rest. The genes are TRBV5-4 and TRBJ2-7; D ambiguous. The germline V gene encodes CDR1 SGHNT and CDR2 YYREEE (reference sequence). The CDR3 extends over 11 amino acids. The germline V and J ends were trimmed by 3 bases and 2 bases, with 3 bases remaining between them. CDR3: CASSSTYEQYF. CDR3 DNA, as far as it was read: TGTGCCAGCAGCTCTACCTACGAG.